The source of this T cell receptor beta chain is a study of Graves' ophthalmopathy and Graves' hyperthyroidism. Ophthalmopathy-affected donors exhibited moderate-to-severe activity, CAS ≥3, NOSPECS ≥4, and duration under 3 months. If patients had other autoimmune diseases, uncontrolled infections, pregnancy or lactation, they were excluded. Patients were diagnosed from clinical symptoms, serum thyroxine, TRAb, thyroid ultrasound and orbital computed tomography. Fresh peripheral blood, over 9.5 ml, was the PBMC source. This CDR3 has 11 residues. The germline CDR1 and CDR2 sequences are SEHNR and FQNEAQ (reference sequence). Trimming took 7 bases from V and 6 from J, leaving 6 bases between them. RNA transcripts yielded amplified TCR beta CDR3 regions. The library came from an HTBI-primed first-round RT-PCR and a second-round multiplex PCR. A single record per CDR3 protein comes from TCRdb applying MiXCR to the multiplex PCR reads. This sample yields fewer than 250,000 distinct CDR3 sequences, of which less than 30% are seen a single time; approximately 8.6% belongs to the top ten.

The sequenced sample consisted of peripheral blood. This TCR was sampled from a man aged 45-65 years with Graves' ophthalmopathy. The chain employs TRBV7-9 and TRBJ2-2; D remains ambiguous. For the CDR3, the DNA is TGTGCCAGCAAAAGGTCCGGGGAGCTGTTTTTT. This codes for CASKRSGELFF.